Presented here are 12 T cell receptor beta chains from one specimen sequenced in a study of GPR56 and killer-like receptors on CD4 memory cells. For each CDR3 protein, TCRdb gives one entry from its re-call of the reads, without DNA. Reported are 2,500 to 3,000 distinct CDR3 sequences; the ten largest clones contain around 3%. Five CD4+ populations, defined by killer cell lectin-like receptor and GPR56 markers, were sorted by FACS. The sample taken for sequencing was memory CD4+ T cells from blood. The source is a human donor in good health.

The genes are TRBV7-9 and TRBJ1-2; TCRdb selects TRBD1, and the lack of DNA leaves this call unchecked. The CDR3 spans 12 residues. Germline V gene lookup returns CDR1 SEHNR and CDR2 FQNEAQ (reference sequence). CDR3 sequence: CASSISGGGYTF. The full variable domain, in which reference TRBV7-9 and TRBJ1-2 provide the parts outside the CDR3, is DTGVSQNPRHKITKRGQNVTFRCDPISEHNRLYWYRQTLGQGPEFLTYFQNEAQLEKSRLLSDRFSAERPKGSFSTLEIQRTEQGDSAMYLCASSISGGGYTFGSGTRLTVV.

The chain carries TRBV30 and TRBJ2-5; the TCRdb D gene call, TRBD1, has no DNA to confirm it. This CDR3 contains 13 residues. The germline V gene has CDR1 GTSNPN and CDR2 SVGIG (reference sequence). CDR3 region: CAWSAGTGGTQYF.

CDR3 loop: CSARFPPSGGANEQFF. This chain connects TRBV20-1 to TRBJ2-1; the TCRdb D gene call, TRBD2, has no DNA to confirm it. This CDR3 spans 16 amino acids. Germline CDR1 DFQATT, CDR2 SNEGSKA (reference sequence).

The CDR3 region is CSVDLTGSSYEQYF. The genes are TRBV29-1 and TRBJ2-7. The V gene's germline CDR1 is SQVTM and CDR2 ANQGSEA. CDR3 length equals 14 residues.

The chain combines TRBV7-3 with TRBJ2-1; TCRdb's D call, TRBD1, is unchecked because there is no DNA. This CDR3 contains 15 residues. Looked up from germline, CDR1 is SGHTA and CDR2 is FQGTGA. CDR3 region: CASSSGQGPGDEQFF.

This sequence joins TRBV12-3 or TRBV12-4 and TRBJ1-5; TCRdb designates TRBD1, a call that cannot be tested without DNA. CDR3 length: 17 residues. The CDR3 sequence is CASSLGQTDGGNQPQHF.

This clonotype is identified as medium-sized from frequency. This chain connects TRBV5-4 to TRBJ2-1. The CDR3 length is 14 residues. Germline V gives CDR1 SGHNT, CDR2 YYREEE (reference sequence). CDR3 loop: CASSLKATFNEQFF.

This clonotype shows up as medium-sized by frequency. The chain is built from TRBV5-4 and TRBJ1-6. The length of the CDR3 is 18 residues. Per germline, CDR1 SGHNT and CDR2 YYREEE (reference sequence). The CDR3 sequence is CASSPRGGTQFGNSPLHF. Together with reference TRBV5-4 and TRBJ1-6, the CDR3 gives the full variable domain: ETGVTQSPTHLIKTRGQQVTLRCSSQSGHNTVSWYQQALGQGPQFIFQYYREEENGRGNFPPRFSGLQFPNYSSELNVNALELDDSALYLCASSPRGGTQFGNSPLHFGNGTRLTVT.

The chain joins TRBV4-3 to TRBJ2-6; the D call of TRBD1 rests on TCRdb alone, since no DNA is present to check it. Germline V gene sequence: CDR1 LGHNA, CDR2 YSLEER. The CDR3 extends over 15 amino acids. This chain's CDR3 is CASSQGQAGANVLTF.

This clonotype ranks as medium-sized in terms of frequency. CDR3 loop: CARGLFIDRAIYGYTF. The chain uses TRBV6-1 and TRBJ1-2; TCRdb selects TRBD1, and the lack of DNA leaves this call unchecked. Germline V lookup: CDR1 MNHNS, CDR2 SASEGT. The CDR3 covers 16 residues.

Measured by frequency, this clonotype is medium-sized (0.01 to 0.1%). The chain carries TRBV19 and TRBJ2-2; TCRdb gives TRBD1 as the D gene, but with no DNA this cannot be confirmed. Germline assignment: CDR1 LNHDA and CDR2 SQIVND (reference sequence). The CDR3 spans 20 residues. CDR3 protein: CASSIRDRYKTFPHTGELFF.

Frequency places this clonotype as large. The chain has TRBV6-2 or TRBV6-3 and TRBJ2-1; TCRdb proposes TRBD1, but this gene call is untestable without DNA. This CDR3 is 15 amino acids long. Germline V CDR1 and CDR2: MNHEY, SVGEGT. CDR3 region: CASTKVGQGYNEQFF.